Listed here are 2 T cell receptor beta chains from one sample, sequenced in a study of shared clonotypes between healthy human individuals. Using immunoSEQ multiplex PCR, the repertoire was profiled, and TCRdb retains in-frame clones only, with some absent. The table has roughly 2.5 million clones, 90% to 95% seen once; the top ten hold around 0.14%. Source material: naive CD4+ T cells sorted from blood. Documented subset: CD45RA+ positively selected. The receptors derive from a man aged 18 to 30 in good health.

The CDR3 spells CASSPAGQRSANYGYTF. The CDR3 DNA follows: TGTGCCAGCAGCCCTGCGGGACAGCGGTCAGCTAACTATGGCTACACCTTC. The gene calls are TRBV12-1 and TRBJ1-2; the D call in the table, TRBD1, was not verified against the DNA. TRBV12-1 is a listed pseudogene. This CDR3 has 17 residues.

A single count supports this clone. The same CDR3 arises from other DNA sequences in this sample as well. The J gene is TRBJ1-5, the V gene TRBV30; 12 nucleotides line up with TRBD1. This CDR3 comprises 14 residues. Germline CDR1 is GTSNPN and CDR2 is SVGIG (reference sequence). With 5 bases clipped from V and 5 bases from J, the junction kept 4 bases outside the gene matches. CDR3 amino acids: CAWSRDRGHQPQHF. The CDR3 bases are TGTGCCTGGTCCCGGGACAGGGGGCATCAGCCCCAGCATTTT.